These T cell receptor beta chains were read from a single sample in a study of blood T cell repertoires in COVID-19. Libraries were prepared by immunoSEQ multiplex PCR; TCRdb keeps only in-frame clonotypes and omits some of them. Of about 53,000 clones in the sample, 90% to 95% were seen once. What was sequenced was peripheral blood. The receptor set was obtained from a human donor in a cohort sampled during active COVID-19. CDR3s include the opening cysteine and the closing phenylalanine or tryptophan. The D gene is left open where the match is weak. Size tells how often a clone was seen (once, few, many) or the class of an expanded clone, and some rows leave it out.

J	D	size	V	DNA	CDR3
TRBJ2-7	TRBD2	NA	TRBV28	TGTGCCAGCAGACGGGGGGAGGTCTCCTACGAGCAGTACTTC	CASRRGEVSYEQYF
TRBJ1-1	NA	NA	TRBV10-3	TGTGCCATCAGTGAGACAGTCGGCGCTGAAGCTTTCTTT	CAISETVGAEAFF
TRBJ2-6	NA	NA	TRBV18	TGTGCCAGCTCACCACCGTATACTCCCGGGGCCAACGTCCTGACTTTC	CASSPPYTPGANVLTF
TRBJ2-5	NA	NA	TRBV28	TGTGCCAGCAGTTTACTAGGTACACAAGAGACCCAGTACTTC	CASSLLGTQETQYF
TRBJ2-3	TRBD2	NA	TRBV4-3	TGCGCCAGCAGCCAAGATTGGGGACTAGCGGGGGTAGTAGATACGCAGTATTTT	CASSQDWGLAGVVDTQYF
TRBJ1-2	NA	NA	TRBV12-3/TRBV12-4	TGTGCCAGCAACAGTTTTCAGGCCGCTGGCTACACCTTC	CASNSFQAAGYTF
TRBJ1-1	NA	NA	TRBV6-1	TGTGCCAGCAGTGAAAGGGGGTTTGCCTTAGTTGTCTTT	CASSERGFALVVF
TRBJ1-1	NA	NA	TRBV6-6	TGTGCCAGCAGTTGGTGGAGGGATCGTGTTAACACTGAAGCTTTCTTT	CASSWWRDRVNTEAFF
TRBJ1-5	NA	NA	TRBV2	TGTGCCAGCAGTGAATTCTATAGCAATCAGCCCCAGCATTTT	CASSEFYSNQPQHF
TRBJ1-1	NA	NA	TRBV5-1	TGCGCCAGTTCTCCGCTAACCCCGGGGATCACTGAAGCTTTCTTT	CASSPLTPGITEAFF
TRBJ2-1	NA	NA	TRBV10-3	TGTGCCATCCTAGCCCGGGACTCGCTCTACAATGAGCAGTTCTTC	CAILARDSLYNEQFF
TRBJ2-3	TRBD2	once	TRBV20-1	TGCAGTGCTAGTGGGGCGCGGGGGGATACGCAGTATTTT	CSASGARGDTQYF
TRBJ1-4	NA	NA	TRBV5-4	TGTGCCAGCAGCCTCCGAGGGAATGAAAAACTGTTTTTT	CASSLRGNEKLFF
TRBJ1-2	NA	NA	TRBV12-5	TGTGCTAGTGGTTTCCCGTTCGGGGGGTTTGACGGCTACACCTTC	CASGFPFGGFDGYTF
TRBJ1-5	TRBD1	NA	TRBV5-5	TGTGCCAGCAGCCGAGGACAGGCGGGCAATCAGCCCCAGCATTTT	CASSRGQAGNQPQHF
TRBJ2-3	TRBD2	NA	TRBV9	TGTGCCAGCAGCGTAGCCTCTGTGGGGGGGGATACGCAGTATTTT	CASSVASVGGDTQYF
TRBJ2-2	TRBD1	NA	TRBV7-3	TGTGCCAGCGCCCGGGACAGGCTCACCGGGGAGCTGTTTTTT	CASARDRLTGELFF
TRBJ1-2	NA	NA	TRBV2	TGTGCCAGCATGCTGGTCCAAGCCCACCCCCTCACCTTC	CASMLVQAHPLTF
TRBJ1-2	NA	NA	TRBV30	TGTGCCTGGAGTGTGGGGGGAATCGGCGGCTACACCTTC	CAWSVGGIGGYTF
TRBJ1-5	TRBD1	NA	TRBV11-2	TGTGCCAGCAGCTCGACAGGGGGCAATCAGCCCCAGCATTTT	CASSSTGGNQPQHF
TRBJ2-2	NA	NA	TRBV7-2	TGTGCCAGCAGCTTCTACAGGGTCACGAACACCGGGGAGCTGTTTTTT	CASSFYRVTNTGELFF
TRBJ2-5	NA	NA	TRBV30	TGTGCCTGGAGTGCGAGGGAGACCCAGTACTTC	CAWSARETQYF
TRBJ2-4	NA	NA	TRBV20-1	TGCAGTGCTAGTTTCGGGGATTCGAAAAACATTCAGTACTTC	CSASFGDSKNIQYF
TRBJ2-3	TRBD2	NA	TRBV7-2	TGTGCCAGCAGCTCCGCGTCACGCCTAGCGGGGGGAGATACGCAGTATTTT	CASSSASRLAGGDTQYF
TRBJ1-1	NA	once	TRBV5-5	TGTGCCAGCAGCATCCGGGACCGGGGGGATGAAGCTTTCTTT	CASSIRDRGDEAFF
TRBJ2-5	NA	NA	TRBV27	TGTGCCCCCTTCTTAGAGACCCAGTACTTC	CAPFLETQYF
TRBJ1-5	TRBD1	few	TRBV7-9	TGTGCCAGCAGCCATGACAGGGAAGATCAGCCCCAGCATTTT	CASSHDREDQPQHF
TRBJ1-2	TRBD1	NA	TRBV30	TGTGCCTGGAGTGGGGACAGGGACACCTATGGCTACACCTTC	CAWSGDRDTYGYTF
TRBJ2-3	TRBD2	NA	TRBV6-6	TGTGCCAGCAGCCAGAGCGGGGGGGCCCCAGATACGCAGTATTTT	CASSQSGGAPDTQYF
TRBJ2-1	NA	once	TRBV9	TGTGCCAGCAGCGCGTTAAGGGGGAATTACAATGAGCAGTTCTTC	CASSALRGNYNEQFF
TRBJ1-3	NA	NA	TRBV11-2	TGTGCCAGCAGCTCCGAATGGGGGGAAAAGTGGAACACCATATATTTT	CASSSEWGEKWNTIYF
TRBJ2-7	NA	NA	TRBV6-5	TGTGCCAGCAGTTCCACCTACGAGCAGTACTTC	CASSSTYEQYF
TRBJ2-3	TRBD2	NA	TRBV4-1	TGCGCCAGCAGCCAAGTAAAACTAGCGGCTACCGGGGTAGATACGCAGTATTTT	CASSQVKLAATGVDTQYF
TRBJ2-7	NA	few	TRBV7-9	TGTGCCAGCAGCTTCGCGGCGGGCCTCTACGAGCAGTACTTC	CASSFAAGLYEQYF
TRBJ1-2	TRBD1	NA	TRBV10-3	TGTGCCATCGGTCAGGGGGGTGGCTACACCTTC	CAIGQGGGYTF
TRBJ1-1	NA	few	TRBV20-1	TGCAGTGCGGGCGTAAGAGAAGCTTTCTTT	CSAGVREAFF
TRBJ2-1	NA	NA	TRBV2	TGTGCCAGCGGGGCTAGCGACAATGAGCAGTTCTTC	CASGASDNEQFF